The entry below describes one TCR beta chain. Antigen unknown. The protocol was immunoSEQ multiplex PCR, while the TCRdb copy is restricted to in-frame clones and leaves out a portion. The sample holds 80,000 to 100,000 clones, approximately 88% seen once. This record belongs to a study of T cell responses to AZD1222 COVID-19 vaccine. Findings and limits, study-wide: Dominant CD4 TCR responses targeted spike regions 160-218 and 743-854. In all cases, repertoires were sampled only after the peak T cell response. Nearly half of unique spike-specific TCRs reportedly avoided B.1.351 and B.1.1.7 mutated regions.

V lost 1 base, J lost 7 bases, and 13 bases lay in between. The V gene's germline CDR1 is SGHTA and CDR2 FQGNSA. The CDR3 contains 15 residues. This specimen was peripheral blood, taken 28 days after the second AZD1222 dose. The J gene is TRBJ2-2, the V gene TRBV7-2; the D gene is possibly TRBD2 (5 bases). The receptor was isolated from an adult who received the AZD1222 COVID-19 vaccine. CDR3 DNA: TGTGCCAGCAGCTTAGGAGGGTACAGCGGCGGGGAGCTGTTTTTT. Translated: CASSLGGYSGGELFF.